Described below is a single TCR beta chain sequence and its context. The antigen is not known. PCR involved 60 Vbeta and 13 Jbeta primers. This table comes from immunoSEQ multiplex PCR, and its TCRdb copy is limited to in-frame clones, with some not included. The sample yields around 200,000 clones, 77% seen once. The data derive from a study of cytomegalovirus exposure and HLA in healthy donors. As for the study in general: Earlier results showed roughly 120 million unique TCR beta sequences derived from some 190 million T cells. Study conclusions and caveats: It was reportedly the case that the classifier diagnosed cytomegalovirus status with high specificity and sensitivity. Evidence from a later analysis indicated that most CMV-associated TCR beta chains looked HLA-restricted. In most subjects, TCR beta sequences reportedly gave accurate predictions of HLA-A and HLA-B alleles.

The germline V and J ends were trimmed by 5 bases and 7 bases, with 8 bases remaining between them. Germline-derived CDR1 and CDR2 are MNHEY and SVGAGI. The CDR3 has 11 residues. This TCR derives from an older woman in good health and CMV-seropositive. The sequencing sample was made of PBMCs. V gene TRBV6-5 combines with J gene TRBJ2-5, with D possibly TRBD1 on 6 matching bases. Written as DNA, the CDR3 is TGTGCCAGCAGTACAGGGTTGACCCAGTACTTC. Its protein product is CASSTGLTQYF.